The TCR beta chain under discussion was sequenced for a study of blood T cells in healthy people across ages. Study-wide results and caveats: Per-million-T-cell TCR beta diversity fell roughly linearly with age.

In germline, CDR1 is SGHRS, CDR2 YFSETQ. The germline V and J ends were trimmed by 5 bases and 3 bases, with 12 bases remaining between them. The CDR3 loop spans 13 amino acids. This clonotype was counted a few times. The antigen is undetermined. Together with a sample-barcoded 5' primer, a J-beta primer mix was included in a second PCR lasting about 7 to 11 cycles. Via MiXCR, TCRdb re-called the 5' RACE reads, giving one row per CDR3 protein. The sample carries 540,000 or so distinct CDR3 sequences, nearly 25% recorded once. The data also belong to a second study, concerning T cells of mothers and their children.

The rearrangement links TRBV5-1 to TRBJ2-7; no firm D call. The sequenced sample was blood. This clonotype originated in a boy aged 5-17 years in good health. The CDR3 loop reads CASSVGLHYEQYF. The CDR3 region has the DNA TGCGCCAGCAGTGTGGGCCTACACTACGAGCAGTACTTC.